Listed here is a single T cell receptor (beta chain). At the DNA level, this CDR3 is encoded by other sequences in the same sample as well. The sample comes from a study of blood T cell repertoires in COVID-19. In the source study's methods: Amplification of reference gene primers was used by the study to estimate nucleated cell counts. Libraries were prepared by immunoSEQ multiplex PCR; TCRdb keeps only in-frame clonotypes and omits some of them. The V and J calls and clone size were taken over from that table, and D and trimming were inferred from the DNA. The sample includes about 480,000 clones, approximately 88% of them seen just once. Self-reported history from a screening survey and questionnaire set each donor's cohort. The CDR3 totals 15 residues. The germline CDR1 and CDR2 sequences are KGHSH and LQKENI. V gave up 2 bases and J gave up 5 bases; unmatched junction bases: 0.

This sequence joins TRBV18 and TRBJ1-6; TRBD1 agrees at 10 bases. This TCR derives from a middle-aged woman who had recovered from COVID-19. Source material: PBMCs or T cells enriched from blood (not recorded which). For the CDR3, the DNA is TGTGCCAGCTCACCAGGGACAGGGGATAATTCACCCCTCCACTTT. This codes for CASSPGTGDNSPLHF. The full variable domain, with the rest looked up from reference TRBV18 and TRBJ1-6, is NAGVMQNPRHLVRRRGQEARLRCSPMKGHSHVYWYRQLPEEGLKFMVYLQKENIIDESGMPKERFSAEFPKEGPSILRIQQVVRGDSAAYFCASSPGTGDNSPLHFGNGTRLTVT.